One sample yielded the 13 T cell receptor beta chains listed below, sequenced in a study of T cells in localized non-small cell lung cancer. TCRdb keeps only in-frame clones here, not all; method: immunoSEQ multiplex PCR. The sample lists tens of thousands of clones, about 83% seen once, with roughly 15% in the top ten. The sequencing here drew on PBMCs, taken before any cancer treatment. The source is a woman aged 40-75 years with stage II squamous cell lung carcinoma.

This sequence joins TRBV5-5 and TRBJ1-5; D perhaps matches TRBD1 (5 bases). Germline V gives CDR1 SGHKS, CDR2 YYEKEE (reference sequence). Trimming took 0 bases from V and 2 from J, leaving 12 bases between them. The CDR3 has 16 amino acids. The CDR3 region has the DNA TGTGCCAGCAGCTTGGGTGGAACGGGGGGCAATCAGCCCCAGCATTTT. Its translation: CASSLGGTGGNQPQHF.

V is TRBV6-6 and J is TRBJ2-1, with TRBD2 identical over 7 bases. The germline V gene has CDR1 MNHNY and CDR2 SVGAGI (reference sequence). V was clipped by 6 bases and J by 3 bases; unmatched bases: 8. This CDR3 comprises 15 residues. CDR3 DNA: TGTGCCAGCAGCAAAGGACTAGAGGTCTACAATGAGCAGTTCTTC. Encoded protein: CASSKGLEVYNEQFF.

The CDR3 DNA sequence: TGCGCCAGCAGCCAAGGGGGGCGTGGAAACACCATATATTTT. Encoded protein: CASSQGGRGNTIYF. The gene calls are TRBV4-1 and TRBJ1-3, with D possibly matching TRBD1 (6 bases). This CDR3 contains 14 residues. V was shortened by 1 base and J by 3 bases, with 7 bases between the two germline ends. From germline, CDR1 is MGHRA and CDR2 YSYEKL.

The chain links TRBV14 to TRBJ2-1; D is ambiguous. V was pared by 4 bases and J by 4 bases, with 8 bases between. The CDR3 contains 13 residues. Germline CDR1 is SGHDN and CDR2 is FVKESK. The chain's CDR3 is CASSLKEYNEQFF. CDR3 coding DNA: TGTGCCAGCAGCCTGAAGGAGTACAATGAGCAGTTCTTC.

This clone was found a few times. The chain uses TRBV11-3 and TRBJ2-7; 14 bases line up with TRBD2. This CDR3 is 16 amino acids long. Unmatched junction bases numbered 6, after V lost 5 bases and J lost 3 bases. Germline CDR1 and CDR2: SGHNT and YENEEA. This CDR3 is CASSRYGTSGSYEQYF. CDR3 nucleotides: TGTGCCAGCAGCCGTTACGGGACTAGCGGGAGCTACGAGCAGTACTTC.

The V gene is TRBV28, the J gene TRBJ1-5, with TRBD1 as a possible D gene (6 bases). Per the germline V gene, CDR1 is MDHEN and CDR2 is SYDVKM. This CDR3 has 14 amino acids. The V and J ends lost 6 bases and 0 bases respectively, with 9 bases between them. Written as DNA, the CDR3 is TGTGCCAGCAGACAGGGTAATAGCAATCAGCCCCAGCATTTT. Translating it yields CASRQGNSNQPQHF.

The chain links TRBV29-1 to TRBJ2-1; a possible D gene is TRBD1 (5 bases). This CDR3 contains 14 residues. Germline loops: CDR1 SQVTM, CDR2 ANQGSEA. V gave up 6 bases and J gave up 2 bases, with 14 bases separating them. For the CDR3, the DNA is TGCAGCGTAGGAAAACAGGCTGCCTACAATGAGCAGTTCTTC. Protein product: CSVGKQAAYNEQFF.

CDR3 residues: CASRLAGLSYEQYF. CDR3 sequence (DNA): TGTGCCAGCCGCCTAGCGGGCCTTTCCTACGAGCAGTACTTC. The chain links TRBV28 to TRBJ2-7; TRBD2 matches at 8 bases. Germline loops: CDR1 MDHEN, CDR2 SYDVKM. J lost 1 base, V lost 8 bases, and 7 bases had no gene match. This CDR3 contains 14 residues.

The gene calls are TRBV7-9 and TRBJ2-1; D gene uncertain. V lost 1 base and J 0 bases, leaving 4 bases between the germline ends. This CDR3 comprises 14 residues. CDR1 SEHNR and CDR2 FQNEAQ come from the germline V gene (reference sequence). As DNA, the CDR3 is TGTGCCAGCAGCTTAGGCTACTCCTACAATGAGCAGTTCTTC. Translation gives CASSLGYSYNEQFF.

The rearrangement joins TRBV2 to TRBJ1-2; TRBD1 might be the D (6 bases). The CDR3 sequence is 12 residues long. Looked up from germline, CDR1 is SNHLY and CDR2 is FYNNEI. V lost 6 bases and J lost 6, with 11 bases in between. The CDR3 region has the DNA TGTGCCAGCAGACGGACAGTTGATGGCTACACCTTC. Translated: CASRRTVDGYTF.

The rearrangement uses TRBV27 and TRBJ2-6; D might be TRBD1 (6 bases). Trimming left V 7 bases short and J 0 bases short, with 10 bases between. The CDR3 contains 15 residues. The germline CDR1 and CDR2 sequences are MNHEY and SMNVEV (reference sequence). The CDR3, as DNA: TGTGCCAGCAAGCTACAGGGCTCTGGGGCCAACGTCCTGACTTTC. Residues: CASKLQGSGANVLTF.

The gene calls are TRBV5-4 and TRBJ1-2, with D perhaps matching TRBD1 (6 bases). V lost 4 bases and J lost 5, with 15 bases in between. CDR1 is SGHNT and CDR2 is YYREEE in the germline V gene (reference sequence). The CDR3 sequence is 14 residues long. CDR3 sequence (DNA): TGTGCCAGCAGCCCGACAGGAGGGTATTATGGCTACACCTTC. This gives the protein CASSPTGGYYGYTF.

The chain recombines TRBV6-4 with TRBJ2-2, with D possibly being TRBD1 (6 bases). CDR1 is MRHNA, CDR2 SNTAGT, per germline. The CDR3 is 15 amino acids. V gave up 6 bases and J gave up 3 bases, with 14 bases separating them. DNA of the CDR3: TGTGCCAGCAGGAGGGGGATTGGGGACACCGGGGAGCTGTTTTTT. Protein: CASRRGIGDTGELFF.